The rows below give T cell receptor beta chains drawn from one sample of a study of human T cells and chemical hapten exposure. MiXCR, applied by TCRdb to the RACE reads, yields one record per CDR3 protein. The top ten clones hold around 1.6% of a sample with 60,000 to 75,000 distinct CDR3 sequences, around 7% of them seen once. The sample here was whole blood, taken in connection with sensitization to the hapten diphenylcyclopropenone (DPC). The receptors derive from a woman aged 30 to 39 with alopecia areata. Some clones in this sample may be carry-over from other donors' samples. Each CDR3 is given with its conserved first and last residue. Each record gives: CDR3 protein, CDR3 DNA, clone size, V gene, J gene, D gene. The D gene is left open where the match is weak. Where a row states a size, it is once, few, many or the class of an expanded clone; other rows omit it.

CDR3 protein: CAISESAASGTETQYF; CDR3 DNA: TGTGCCATCAGTGAGTCGGCGGCTAGCGGGACGGAGACCCAGTACTTC; clone size: .; V gene: TRBV10-3; J gene: TRBJ2-5; D gene: TRBD2
CDR3 protein: CSARSPRETAGEKLFF; CDR3 DNA: TGCAGTGCTAGGAGCCCGAGAGAAACAGCTGGTGAAAAACTGTTTTTT; clone size: .; V gene: TRBV20-1; J gene: TRBJ1-4; D gene: .
CDR3 protein: CASRPGKLFF; CDR3 DNA: TGTGCCAGCAGGCCCGGAAAACTGTTTTTT; clone size: .; V gene: TRBV12-3/TRBV12-4; J gene: TRBJ1-4; D gene: .
CDR3 protein: CATSSDGAGIYEQYF; CDR3 DNA: TGTGCCACCAGCAGTGATGGGGCAGGGATCTACGAGCAGTACTTC; clone size: many; V gene: TRBV15; J gene: TRBJ2-7; D gene: .
CDR3 protein: CASSGPGGGGGAFF; CDR3 DNA: TGTGCCAGCAGTGGGCCTGGAGGGGGAGGAGGGGCTTTCTTT; clone size: many; V gene: TRBV25-1; J gene: TRBJ1-1; D gene: .
CDR3 protein: CASSPPTGYTDTQYF; CDR3 DNA: TGTGCCAGCTCACCACCGACAGGGTACACAGATACGCAGTATTTT; clone size: many; V gene: TRBV18; J gene: TRBJ2-3; D gene: TRBD1
CDR3 protein: CASSRELAGGTTSTDTQYF; CDR3 DNA: TGCGCCAGCAGCCGGGAGTTAGCGGGGGGCACGACCAGCACAGATACGCAGTATTTT; clone size: .; V gene: TRBV5-1; J gene: TRBJ2-3; D gene: TRBD2
CDR3 protein: CASAATGISGNTIYF; CDR3 DNA: TGTGCCAGCGCAGCAACAGGGATCTCTGGAAACACCATATATTTT; clone size: .; V gene: TRBV6-5; J gene: TRBJ1-3; D gene: .
CDR3 protein: CASSQVASTYEQYF; CDR3 DNA: TGTGCCAGCAGCCAAGTGGCCAGCACCTACGAGCAGTACTTC; clone size: many; V gene: TRBV3-1; J gene: TRBJ2-7; D gene: .
CDR3 protein: CASSVSGAGAGELFF; CDR3 DNA: TGTGCCAGCAGCGTATCAGGGGCCGGGGCCGGGGAGCTGTTTTTT; clone size: many; V gene: TRBV3-1; J gene: TRBJ2-2; D gene: .
CDR3 protein: CASSASSTSASTDTQYF; CDR3 DNA: TGTGCCAGCAGTGCCTCCTCGACTAGCGCTAGCACAGATACGCAGTATTTT; clone size: few; V gene: TRBV25-1; J gene: TRBJ2-3; D gene: TRBD2
CDR3 protein: CASSLVGGGYGYTF; CDR3 DNA: TGTGCCAGCAGCTTAGTTGGAGGCGGCTATGGCTACACCTTC; clone size: many; V gene: TRBV7-9; J gene: TRBJ1-2; D gene: .
CDR3 protein: CASSLTLSGNTIYF; CDR3 DNA: TGTGCCAGCAGCTTGACTCTCTCTGGAAACACCATATATTTT; clone size: few; V gene: TRBV5-6; J gene: TRBJ1-3; D gene: .
CDR3 protein: CSVVGGPGQRNNEQFF; CDR3 DNA: TGCAGCGTTGTAGGCGGGCCGGGACAGCGAAACAATGAGCAGTTCTTC; clone size: many; V gene: TRBV29-1; J gene: TRBJ2-1; D gene: TRBD1
CDR3 protein: CASSYQGATDTQYF; CDR3 DNA: TGTGCCAGCAGCTACCAGGGGGCTACAGATACGCAGTATTTT; clone size: .; V gene: TRBV11-3; J gene: TRBJ2-3; D gene: TRBD1
CDR3 protein: CASSFISGAGNTIYF; CDR3 DNA: TGTGCCAGCAGCTTCATATCCGGGGCTGGAAACACCATATATTTT; clone size: many; V gene: TRBV7-2; J gene: TRBJ1-3; D gene: .
CDR3 protein: CASSQASGLAKQETQYF; CDR3 DNA: TGTGCCAGCAGCCAAGCCTCGGGTTTGGCGAAACAAGAGACCCAGTACTTC; clone size: many; V gene: TRBV3-1; J gene: TRBJ2-5; D gene: .
CDR3 protein: CASSLGVRPQGYTEAFF; CDR3 DNA: TGCGCCAGCAGCTTGGGGGTCAGGCCGCAAGGATACACTGAAGCTTTCTTT; clone size: many; V gene: TRBV5-1; J gene: TRBJ1-1; D gene: .
CDR3 protein: CASSLNADTQYF; CDR3 DNA: TGCGCCAGCAGCTTGAATGCTGATACGCAGTATTTT; clone size: many; V gene: TRBV5-1; J gene: TRBJ2-3; D gene: .
CDR3 protein: CASREGRLRNQPQHF; CDR3 DNA: TGTGCCAGCAGGGAAGGGCGTTTACGCAATCAGCCCCAGCATTTT; clone size: many; V gene: TRBV2; J gene: TRBJ1-5; D gene: .
CDR3 protein: CASSGPGSTGNTIYF; CDR3 DNA: TGTGCCAGCAGCGGACCAGGGTCGACTGGAAACACCATATATTTT; clone size: .; V gene: TRBV5-4; J gene: TRBJ1-3; D gene: .
CDR3 protein: CSAGGESMNTEAFF; CDR3 DNA: TGCAGCGCCGGCGGGGAATCCATGAACACTGAAGCTTTCTTT; clone size: many; V gene: TRBV29-1; J gene: TRBJ1-1; D gene: .
CDR3 protein: CASGTRDRSYNEQFF; CDR3 DNA: TGTGCTAGTGGCACCCGGGACAGGTCGTACAATGAGCAGTTCTTC; clone size: many; V gene: TRBV12-5; J gene: TRBJ2-1; D gene: TRBD1